Listed here is a single TCR beta chain. Its antigen is not known. This entry belongs to a study of T-cell reconstitution after alpha-beta-depleted transplantation in children. Study-level points and caveats: About two months after transplant, alpha-beta T cells reportedly came from several hundred expanded graft clones. Diversity of TCRbeta at day 60 was high in some patients, arising from surviving recipient T cells and thymic progenitors. Newly produced T cells mostly provided counts and TCRbeta diversity after one year, as hyperexpanded clones declined.

Germline V lookup: CDR1 MGHDK, CDR2 SYGVNS. V shed 3 bases and J shed 14 bases, with 26 bases lying between them. CDR3 length: 17 amino acids. Preparation of the TCRbeta library was carried out with unique molecular identifiers. A single record per CDR3 protein comes from TCRdb applying MiXCR to the PCR reads. The repertoire includes 900,000 or so distinct CDR3 sequences, approximately 15% of them detected once, and 5% sits in the top ten. The sequence came from a male patient between 5 and 17 years old who had a stem cell transplant for acute lymphoblastic leukemia, so the T cells may come from the graft donor. The chain joins TRBV25-1 to TRBJ1-6, with unresolved D. Source: PBMCs, mostly from graft donor cells, taken 360 days after TCRalphabeta/CD19-depleted stem cell transplant. CDR3 in DNA: TGTGCCAGCAGTGACCCTCACCGTGTAGGGCCGGAGTCCACCCTCCACTTT. It is translated as CASSDPHRVGPESTLHF.